The T cell receptor (beta chain) described here comes from a study of T-cell memory formation after mild COVID-19. TCRdb re-called the 5' RACE reads through MiXCR, storing one row per CDR3 protein. Of just over 150,000 distinct CDR3 sequences listed, 25% to 40% are singletons. There are 15 residues in the CDR3. The V end lost 0 bases, the J end lost 6 bases, and 11 bases lay between the germline ends. Germline lookup yields CDR1 SNHLY and CDR2 FYNNEI. The sequenced material came from PBMCs or a T cell subset sorted from them (not recorded which). This TCR derives from an adult woman who had mild COVID-19 (a few samples of this study predate the infection). Cell type and time point are not known. The chain joins TRBV2 to TRBJ2-2; D is possibly TRBD1 or TRBD2 (6 bases each). The CDR3 DNA reads TGTGCCAGCAGTGAAGCTTCGGGGGCGGCCGGGGAGCTGTTTTTT. This encodes CASSEASGAAGELFF.